The source of this TCR beta chain is a study of blood T cells in healthy people across ages. The CDR3 length is 14 residues. The germline V and J ends were trimmed by 5 bases and 4 bases, with 12 bases remaining between them. Points from the study as a whole: Donor CMV infection status was unknown, possibly confounding age-related changes in expanded clonotypes. Reliance upon unsorted PBMCs precluded definitive naive versus antigen-experienced comparison.

A second PCR, run for roughly 7 to 12 cycles, used a sample-barcoded 5' primer plus a J-beta primer mix. TCRdb passed the 5' RACE reads through MiXCR, listing each CDR3 protein once. This sample has more than 650,000 distinct CDR3 sequences, with 22% found just once. As for this clonotype: The antigen remains undetermined.

Extracted total RNA amounted to at least 5 micrograms for each sample. Sequencing was carried out using blood. This receptor was taken from a man aged 65-85 years in good health. The chain joins TRBV12-3 or TRBV12-4 to TRBJ2-1; D possibly corresponds to TRBD2 (5 bases). The CDR3 loop is CASSRTPGYNEQFF. In DNA form, the CDR3 reads TGTGCCAGCAGTCGCACCCCGGGATACAATGAGCAGTTCTTC.